This entry describes one TCR beta chain. Germline V gene sequence: CDR1 SGHVT, CDR2 SQSDAQ. The CDR3 consists of 16 residues. Trimming removed 1 base at V and 2 bases at J, with 12 bases between. This specimen belongs to a study of T cell changes during pregnancy in multiple sclerosis. Here immunoSEQ multiplex PCR was the method, and the copy in TCRdb shows in-frame clones only, minus some. The table has under 50,000 clones, more than 85% seen once. The clonotype originates from a female donor with multiple sclerosis, enrolled in a pregnancy study. The chain has TRBV7-4 and TRBJ1-5; D gene unclear. The sample was CD8+ T cells from peripheral blood mononuclear cells, taken in the first trimester of pregnancy. CDR3 protein: CASSLVWSPCNQPQHF. The CDR3 nucleotides read TGTGCCAGCAGCTTAGTTTGGAGCCCTTGCAATCAGCCCCAGCATTTT.